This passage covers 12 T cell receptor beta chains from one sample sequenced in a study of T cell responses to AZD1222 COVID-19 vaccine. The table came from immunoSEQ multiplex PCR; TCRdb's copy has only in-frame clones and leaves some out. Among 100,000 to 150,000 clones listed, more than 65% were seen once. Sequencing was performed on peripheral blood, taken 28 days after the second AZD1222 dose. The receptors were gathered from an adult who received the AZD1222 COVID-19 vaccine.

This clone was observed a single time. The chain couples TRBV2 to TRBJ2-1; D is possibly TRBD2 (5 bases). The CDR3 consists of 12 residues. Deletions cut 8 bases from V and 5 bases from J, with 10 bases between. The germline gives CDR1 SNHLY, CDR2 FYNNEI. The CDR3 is CASRGLDNEQFF. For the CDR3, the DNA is TGTGCCAGCCGCGGACTGGACAATGAGCAGTTCTTC.

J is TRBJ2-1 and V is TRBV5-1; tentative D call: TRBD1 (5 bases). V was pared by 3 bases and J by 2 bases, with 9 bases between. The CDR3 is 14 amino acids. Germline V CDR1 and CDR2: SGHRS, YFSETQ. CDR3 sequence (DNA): TGCGCCAGCAGCTCGGACACTACCTACAATGAGCAGTTCTTC. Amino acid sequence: CASSSDTTYNEQFF.

The CDR3 DNA is TGTGCCAGCAGTTCGGAAGGATACATGGAATACAATGAGCAGTTCTTC. As protein: CASSSEGYMEYNEQFF. V gene TRBV6-2 or TRBV6-3 combines with J gene TRBJ2-1; D unresolved. This CDR3 region has 16 residues. Trimming took 4 bases from V and 4 from J, leaving 17 bases between them. The germline gives CDR1 MNHEY, CDR2 SVGEGT.

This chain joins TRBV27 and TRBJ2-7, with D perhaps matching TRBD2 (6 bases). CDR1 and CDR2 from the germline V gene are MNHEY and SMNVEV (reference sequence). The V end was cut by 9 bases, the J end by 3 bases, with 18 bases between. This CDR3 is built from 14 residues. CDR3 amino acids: CASASGLLSYEQYF. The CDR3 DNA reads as TGTGCCAGTGCTTCGGGACTGCTAAGCTACGAGCAGTACTTC.

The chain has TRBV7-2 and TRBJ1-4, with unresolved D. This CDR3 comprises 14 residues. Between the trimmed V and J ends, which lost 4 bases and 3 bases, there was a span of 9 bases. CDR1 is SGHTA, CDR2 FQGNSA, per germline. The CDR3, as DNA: TGTGCCAGCAGCTCCGAGCACGCTAATGAAAAACTGTTTTTT. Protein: CASSSEHANEKLFF.

The CDR3 region is CATSGRQEGYGYTF. The CDR3 DNA sequence: TGTGCCACCAGCGGCCGACAGGAGGGCTATGGCTACACCTTC. V gene TRBV15 combines with J gene TRBJ1-2; D possibly corresponds to TRBD1 (6 bases). There are 14 residues in the CDR3. Germline assignment: CDR1 LNHNV and CDR2 YYDKDF (reference sequence). The ends were cut back, 5 bases at V and 4 bases at J, with 14 bases in the middle. Variable domain in full (rest from reference TRBV15 and TRBJ1-2): DAMVIQNPRYQVTQFGKPVTLSCSQTLNHNVMYWYQQKSSQAPKLLFHYYDKDFNNEADTPDNFQSRRPNTSFCFLDIRSPGLGDTAMYLCATSGRQEGYGYTFGSGTRLTVV.

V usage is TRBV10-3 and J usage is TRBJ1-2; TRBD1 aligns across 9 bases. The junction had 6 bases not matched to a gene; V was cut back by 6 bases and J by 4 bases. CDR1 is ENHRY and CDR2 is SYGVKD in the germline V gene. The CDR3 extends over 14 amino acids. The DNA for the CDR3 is TGTGCCATCAGGGGCGACAGGGGGGCCTATGGCTACACCTTC. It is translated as CAIRGDRGAYGYTF.

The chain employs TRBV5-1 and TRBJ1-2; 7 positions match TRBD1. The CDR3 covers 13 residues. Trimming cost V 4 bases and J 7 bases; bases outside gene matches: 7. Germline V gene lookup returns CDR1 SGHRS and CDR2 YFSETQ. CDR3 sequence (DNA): TGCGCCAGCAGCGAGAATTGGGACAGTGGCTACACCTTC. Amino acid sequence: CASSENWDSGYTF.

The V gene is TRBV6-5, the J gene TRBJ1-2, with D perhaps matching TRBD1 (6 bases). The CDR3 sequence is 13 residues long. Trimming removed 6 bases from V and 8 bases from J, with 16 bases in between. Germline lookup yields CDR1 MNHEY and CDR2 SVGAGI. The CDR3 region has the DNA TGTGCCAGCAGCCCCCAGGGGACGAGAGGCTACACCTTC. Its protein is CASSPQGTRGYTF.

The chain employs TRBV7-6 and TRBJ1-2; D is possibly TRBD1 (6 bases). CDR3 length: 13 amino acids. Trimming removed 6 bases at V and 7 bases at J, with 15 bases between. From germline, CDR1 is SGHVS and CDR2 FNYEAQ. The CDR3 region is CASRSGQNSGYTF. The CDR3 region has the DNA TGTGCCAGCAGGTCTGGACAGAACAGTGGCTACACCTTC.

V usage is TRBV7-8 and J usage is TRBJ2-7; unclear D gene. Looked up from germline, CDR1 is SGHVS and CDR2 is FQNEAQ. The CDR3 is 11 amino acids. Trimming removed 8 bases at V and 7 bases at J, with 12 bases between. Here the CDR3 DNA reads TGTGCCAGCCGTCTTAGTGGTGAGCAGTACTTC. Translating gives CASRLSGEQYF.

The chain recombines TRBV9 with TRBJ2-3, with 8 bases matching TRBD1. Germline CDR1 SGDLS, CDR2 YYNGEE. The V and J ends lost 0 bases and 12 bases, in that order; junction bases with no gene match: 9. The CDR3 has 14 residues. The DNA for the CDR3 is TGTGCCAGCAGCGTAGAATACCTGGACAGGGAACAGTATTTT. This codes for CASSVEYLDREQYF.